These T cell receptor beta chains were read from a single sample in a study of OX40 agonist ivuxolimab in advanced cancers. Clones were sequenced by immunoSEQ multiplex PCR, and TCRdb holds only the in-frame ones, with some missing. The table includes tens of thousands of clones, roughly 89% detected once. Specimen: CD4+ or CD8+ T cells sorted from blood, collected in a trial of the OX40 agonist ivuxolimab. These TCRs come from an adult with an advanced solid tumor such as melanoma, head and neck, liver or kidney cancer. Both conserved end residues are part of each CDR3. D genes are given only for firm matches. Size is omitted from some rows. Given values are once, few, many or a class for expanded clones.

j_gene: TRBJ2-3
d_gene: -
v_gene: TRBV28
abundance: -
CDR3nt: TGTGCCATCCGGGACAGCACAGATACGCAGTATTTT
CDR3aa: CAIRDSTDTQYF

j_gene: TRBJ2-7
d_gene: TRBD2
v_gene: TRBV29-1
abundance: -
CDR3nt: TGCAGCGTTGAAGCTGTGCTGTCTAGCGGGGGCCTCAGGACCTACGAGCAGTACTTC
CDR3aa: CSVEAVLSSGGLRTYEQYF

j_gene: TRBJ2-7
d_gene: -
v_gene: TRBV7-9
abundance: -
CDR3nt: TGTGCCAGCAGCTTAGCGCTTGGTCTTGCCGAGCAGTACTTC
CDR3aa: CASSLALGLAEQYF

j_gene: TRBJ2-1
d_gene: -
v_gene: TRBV5-1
abundance: -
CDR3nt: TGCGCCAGCAGCTTGGGGCAGGGGAATGAGCAGTTCTTC
CDR3aa: CASSLGQGNEQFF

j_gene: TRBJ1-1
d_gene: TRBD1
v_gene: TRBV5-1
abundance: few
CDR3nt: TGCGCCAGCAGCTTTACAGGGGCCTTCGGAAACACTGAAGCTTTCTTT
CDR3aa: CASSFTGAFGNTEAFF

j_gene: TRBJ2-5
d_gene: TRBD2
v_gene: TRBV7-2
abundance: -
CDR3nt: TGTGCCAGCAGCCCGGGACTAGCTGCGGAGACCCAGTACTTC
CDR3aa: CASSPGLAAETQYF

j_gene: TRBJ1-2
d_gene: TRBD1
v_gene: TRBV19
abundance: -
CDR3nt: TGTGCCAGTAGGGATACCGGGACAGTCTATGGCTACACCTTC
CDR3aa: CASRDTGTVYGYTF

j_gene: TRBJ2-6
d_gene: -
v_gene: TRBV5-1
abundance: few
CDR3nt: TGCGCCAGCAGCTCCGTTGCAGGGGTCGGGGCCAACGTCCTGACTTTC
CDR3aa: CASSSVAGVGANVLTF

j_gene: TRBJ1-3
d_gene: TRBD1
v_gene: TRBV5-1
abundance: -
CDR3nt: TGCGCCAGCGGCCCCGGGGGACAGGAAAACACCATATATTTT
CDR3aa: CASGPGGQENTIYF

j_gene: TRBJ1-1
d_gene: -
v_gene: TRBV6-5
abundance: once
CDR3nt: TGTGCCAGCACATCCCCAGGGGCTGAAGCTTTCTTT
CDR3aa: CASTSPGAEAFF

j_gene: TRBJ2-1
d_gene: TRBD1
v_gene: TRBV5-1
abundance: once
CDR3nt: TGCGCCAGCAGCTTCCCCGGGACAGAGGGAAATGAGCAGTTCTTC
CDR3aa: CASSFPGTEGNEQFF

j_gene: TRBJ1-2
d_gene: -
v_gene: TRBV27
abundance: -
CDR3nt: TGTGCCAGCAGTTTAAACATTAGGACCGGCGGGAACTATGGCTACACCTTC
CDR3aa: CASSLNIRTGGNYGYTF

j_gene: TRBJ2-3
d_gene: -
v_gene: TRBV2
abundance: -
CDR3nt: TGTGCCAGCAGTGGAGTGGAAACATACCAGAATACGCAGTATTTT
CDR3aa: CASSGVETYQNTQYF

j_gene: TRBJ2-7
d_gene: TRBD1
v_gene: TRBV19
abundance: -
CDR3nt: TGTGCCAGTAGAGGGGGCGGCCACGAGCAGTACTTC
CDR3aa: CASRGGGHEQYF